This T cell receptor (beta chain) was identified in a study of T-cell reconstitution after alpha-beta-depleted transplantation in children. The CDR3 loop spans 16 amino acids. Preparation of the TCRbeta library was carried out with unique molecular identifiers. TCRdb passed the PCR reads through MiXCR, listing each CDR3 protein once. The table includes hundreds of thousands of distinct CDR3 sequences, roughly 10% detected once. This clonotype was detected a few times. This sequence was found in a human donor who donated a stem cell graft to a child with acute myeloid leukemia. The rearrangement joins TRBV21-1 to TRBJ2-7; TRBD1 is taken as the D call from the table, unchecked against the DNA. TRBV21-1 is designated a pseudogene. The material was PBMCs from the stem cell graft donor, obtained from the stem cell graft. The CDR3: CASTPRPTSMVYEQYF. DNA of the CDR3: TGTGCCAGCACCCCCAGACCTACTAGTATGGTTTACGAGCAGTACTTC.